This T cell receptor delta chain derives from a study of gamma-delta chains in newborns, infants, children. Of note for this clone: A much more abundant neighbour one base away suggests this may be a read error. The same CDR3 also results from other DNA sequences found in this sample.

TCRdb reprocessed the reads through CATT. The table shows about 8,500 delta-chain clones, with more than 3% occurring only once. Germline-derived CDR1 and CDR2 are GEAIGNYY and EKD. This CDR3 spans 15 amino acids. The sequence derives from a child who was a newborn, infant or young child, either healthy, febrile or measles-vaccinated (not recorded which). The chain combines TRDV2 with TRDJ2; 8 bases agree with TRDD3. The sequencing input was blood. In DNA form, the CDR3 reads TGCGCCTGTGACACCGTGGGGGATCCGACAGCACAACTCTTCTTT. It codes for CACDTVGDPTAQLFF.